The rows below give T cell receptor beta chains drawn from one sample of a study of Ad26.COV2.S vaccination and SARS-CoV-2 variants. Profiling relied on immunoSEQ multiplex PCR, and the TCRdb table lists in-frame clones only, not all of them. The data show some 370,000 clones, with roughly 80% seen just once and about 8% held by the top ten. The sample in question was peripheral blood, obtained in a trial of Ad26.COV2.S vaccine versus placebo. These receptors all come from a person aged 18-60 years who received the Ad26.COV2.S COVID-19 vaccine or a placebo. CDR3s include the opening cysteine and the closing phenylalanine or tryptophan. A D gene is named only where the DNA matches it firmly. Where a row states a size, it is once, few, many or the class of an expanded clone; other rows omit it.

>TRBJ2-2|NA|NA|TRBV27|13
CASSFPPLGELFF
TGTGCCAGCAGTTTCCCCCCACTCGGGGAGCTGTTTTTT
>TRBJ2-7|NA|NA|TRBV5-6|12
CASSLTGYEQYF
TGTGCCAGCAGCTTAACAGGCTACGAGCAGTACTTC
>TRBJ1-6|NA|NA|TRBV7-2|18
CASSLNGQLAYYNSPLHF
TGTGCCAGCAGCCTCAACGGACAGCTAGCCTACTATAATTCACCCCTCCACTTT
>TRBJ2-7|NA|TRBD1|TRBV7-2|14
CASSSDRASYEQYF
TGTGCCAGCAGCTCCGACAGGGCCTCCTACGAGCAGTACTTC
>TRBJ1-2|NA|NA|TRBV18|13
CASSPLDTYGYTF
TGTGCCAGCTCACCACTGGACACCTATGGCTACACCTTC
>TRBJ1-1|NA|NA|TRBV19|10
CASGGPEAFF
TGTGCTTCGGGGGGCCCTGAAGCTTTCTTT
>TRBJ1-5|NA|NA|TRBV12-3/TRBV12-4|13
CASRSDGNQPQHF
TGTGCCAGCAGATCTGACGGTAATCAGCCCCAGCATTTT
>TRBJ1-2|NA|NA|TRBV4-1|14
CASSQDQGNDGYTF
TGCGCCAGCAGCCAAGACCAGGGTAACGATGGCTACACCTTC
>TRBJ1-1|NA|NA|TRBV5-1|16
CASSLWQGQGDTEAFF
TGCGCCAGCAGCTTGTGGCAGGGACAAGGGGACACTGAAGCTTTCTTT
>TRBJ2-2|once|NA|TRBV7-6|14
CASSLGLVTGELFF
TGTGCCAGCAGCTTAGGACTTGTCACCGGGGAGCTGTTTTTT
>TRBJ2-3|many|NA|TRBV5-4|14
CASSLGGRGDTQYF
TGTGCCAGCAGCTTGGGGGGGCGGGGAGATACGCAGTATTTT
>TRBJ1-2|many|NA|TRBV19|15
CASRIMGLGRDGYTF
TGTGCCAGTAGAATAATGGGGTTGGGGCGTGATGGCTACACCTTC
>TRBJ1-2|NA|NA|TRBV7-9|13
CASNQGGNYGYTF
TGTGCCAGCAATCAAGGGGGAAACTATGGCTACACCTTC
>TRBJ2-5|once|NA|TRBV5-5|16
CASSRLPGADQETQYF
TGTGCCAGCAGCAGACTCCCGGGAGCCGACCAAGAGACCCAGTACTTC
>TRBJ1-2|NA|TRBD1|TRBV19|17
CASSKPGQGMGPYGYTF
TGTGCCAGTAGTAAACCGGGACAGGGTATGGGTCCCTATGGCTACACCTTC
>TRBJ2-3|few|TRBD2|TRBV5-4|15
CASSPRREGRDTQYF
TGTGCCAGCAGCCCTCGGCGGGAGGGTAGGGATACGCAGTATTTT
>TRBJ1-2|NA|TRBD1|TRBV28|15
CASRDRAGPPLGYTF
TGTGCCAGCAGGGACAGGGCCGGTCCCCCGCTTGGCTACACCTTC
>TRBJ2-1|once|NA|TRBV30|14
CAWSLVGPTSEQFF
TGTGCCTGGAGTCTGGTCGGCCCTACAAGTGAGCAGTTCTTC
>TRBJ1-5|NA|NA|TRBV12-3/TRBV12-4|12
CASSFWNQPQHF
TGTGCCAGCAGTTTTTGGAATCAGCCCCAGCATTTT
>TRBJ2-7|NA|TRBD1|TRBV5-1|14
CASSLGQGMNEQYF
TGCGCCAGCAGCTTGGGACAGGGGATGAACGAGCAGTACTTC
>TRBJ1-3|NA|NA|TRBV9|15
CASSPGVDRGNTIYF
TGTGCCAGCAGCCCAGGGGTGGATCGAGGAAACACCATATATTTT
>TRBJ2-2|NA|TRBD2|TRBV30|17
CAWSVRVAGVYGGELFF
TGTGCCTGGAGTGTACGGGTAGCGGGAGTTTATGGCGGGGAGCTGTTTTTT
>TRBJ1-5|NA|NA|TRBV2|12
CASTLTGQPQHF
TGTGCCAGCACGCTCACGGGACAGCCCCAGCATTTT
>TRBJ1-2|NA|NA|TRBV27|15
CASRPQGRANYGYTF
TGTGCCAGCAGACCTCAGGGGCGGGCTAACTATGGCTACACCTTC
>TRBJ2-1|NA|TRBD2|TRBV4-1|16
CASRGLAGASYNEQFF
TGCGCCAGCAGAGGACTAGCGGGAGCGTCCTACAATGAGCAGTTCTTC
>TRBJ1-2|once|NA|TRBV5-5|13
CASSLRTEYGYTF
TGTGCCAGCAGCTTAAGGACAGAGTATGGCTACACCTTC
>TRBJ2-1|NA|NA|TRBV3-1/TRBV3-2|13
CASQGRPRAEQFF
TGTGCCAGCCAGGGTCGTCCCCGGGCTGAGCAGTTCTTC
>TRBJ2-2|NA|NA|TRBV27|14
CASSFGSSAGELFF
TGTGCCAGCAGTTTTGGGTCTAGCGCCGGGGAGCTGTTTTTT
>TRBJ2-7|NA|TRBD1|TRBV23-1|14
CASSYYRGVYEQYF
TGCGCCAGCAGCTACTACAGGGGTGTCTACGAGCAGTACTTC
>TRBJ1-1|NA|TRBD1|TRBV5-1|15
CASREGTGTDTEAFF
TGCGCCAGCAGAGAAGGGACAGGGACTGACACTGAAGCTTTCTTT